The clone carrying this TCR beta chain has just a few counts. What it binds is unknown. This may stem from a read error, because a much larger clone lies one nucleotide away. The CDR3 is 12 residues long. Per germline, CDR1 MNHEY and CDR2 SVGEGT. The data belong to a study of metastatic and nonmetastatic thyroid tumors. The wider study: Malignant and benign thyroid patients had repertoires compared in peripheral blood and tumor or nodule tissue.

Authors' data handling: Variation in CDR3 across clinicopathological groups served as the basis for constructing a distant-metastasis classifier in papillary thyroid cancer. TCRdb recomputed clones from the PCR reads via MiXCR. Here the V and J calls rest on TCRdb's processing, not on the authors' analysis. The sample contains over 7,000 clones, roughly 14% of which appear only once. Points from the study as a whole: Malignant thyroid tumors reportedly had TCR beta diversity that was significantly higher than in benign nodules, in blood and tumor.

Until they underwent thyroid surgery, no patient had received any treatment. This TCR derives from a female donor with papillary thyroid cancer or a benign thyroid nodule (not recorded which). Some clones in this sample may be carry-over from other donors' samples. The sample consisted of blood. The chain employs TRBV6-2 or TRBV6-3 and TRBJ1-1, with no clear D. The CDR3 is CASGYERVRAFF. CDR3 sequence (DNA): TGTGCCAGCGGTTACGAAAGGGTACGAGCTTTCTTT.